These T cell receptor beta chains were read from a single sample in a study of T cells in Graves' hyperthyroidism and ophthalmopathy. TCRdb reprocessed the multiplex PCR reads with MiXCR, giving one entry per CDR3 protein. The sample contains 300,000 to 450,000 distinct CDR3 sequences, about a sixth of which appear only once. The sample consisted of blood. Receptors originate from a woman aged 35 to 49 with Graves' ophthalmopathy. The CDR3 runs from the conserved cysteine through the conserved F or W. The D gene is left open where the match is weak. Size tells how often a clone was seen (once, few, many) or the class of an expanded clone, and some rows leave it out.

cdr3_nt | cdr3_aa | j_call | d_call | clone_size | v_call
TGTGCCAGCAGCTCCCCATTCCTGGCGGGAGGAACCTACGAGCAGTACTTC | CASSSPFLAGGTYEQYF | TRBJ2-7 | TRBD2 | . | TRBV13
TGTGCCAGCAGTACAGCGGGAGGGTACGAGCAGTACTTC | CASSTAGGYEQYF | TRBJ2-7 | TRBD2 | many | TRBV12-3/TRBV12-4
TGTGCCAGTAGTACTCGGACTAGCGGGAGAAATGACGAGCAGTACTTC | CASSTRTSGRNDEQYF | TRBJ2-7 | TRBD2 | many | TRBV19
TGTGCCAGCAGCTCTCCCGGCCGGGGGGGAAACTACGAGCAGTACTTC | CASSSPGRGGNYEQYF | TRBJ2-7 | TRBD2 | . | TRBV11-2
TGTGCCAGCAGTGAAGCGCGAAATAGGCTTTCTGGAAACACCATATATTTT | CASSEARNRLSGNTIYF | TRBJ1-3 | . | many | TRBV2
TGTGCCAGCAGTTTGTTCGACATAAACTATGGCTACACCTTC | CASSLFDINYGYTF | TRBJ1-2 | . | many | TRBV28
TGTGCCAGCAGTTACTCCGGGGGCCCTTCCTACAATGAGCAGTTCTTC | CASSYSGGPSYNEQFF | TRBJ2-1 | . | many | TRBV6-2/TRBV6-3
TGCGCCAGCAGCTCGGGGGACAGGGACGATTCACCCCTCCACTTT | CASSSGDRDDSPLHF | TRBJ1-6 | TRBD1 | many | TRBV5-1
TGTGCCAGCAGCCCCGGGACAGAATATAGCAATCAGCCCCAGCATTTT | CASSPGTEYSNQPQHF | TRBJ1-5 | TRBD1 | many | TRBV3-1
TGTGCCAGCAGTTACTCTGTCTGGGGGATCTCCTACGAGCAGTACTTC | CASSYSVWGISYEQYF | TRBJ2-7 | . | many | TRBV6-5
TGTGCCATCGGCGGACAGGGCGGGAACGAGCAGTACTTC | CAIGGQGGNEQYF | TRBJ2-7 | TRBD1 | . | TRBV10-3
TGCAGTGCTAGAGACTTACAGGGGAACTACGAGCAGTACTTC | CSARDLQGNYEQYF | TRBJ2-7 | TRBD1 | many | TRBV20-1
TGTGCCAGCAGCGCAAGACTAGCGGGAGGGCGATGGGAGACCCAGTACTTC | CASSARLAGGRWETQYF | TRBJ2-5 | TRBD2 | many | TRBV4-2
TGTGCCAGCAGCGTAGGTGACAGGGATCAAGAGACCCAGTACTTC | CASSVGDRDQETQYF | TRBJ2-5 | TRBD1 | many | TRBV9
TGTGCCAGCAGTTTAAGGATAAAAGAGACCCAGTACTTC | CASSLRIKETQYF | TRBJ2-5 | . | many | TRBV27
TGCAGCGCTCGACAGGTCTTAAACACTGAAGCTTTCTTT | CSARQVLNTEAFF | TRBJ1-1 | . | many | TRBV29-1
TGTGCCAGCAGCCCTGTTGGAAAAAACTATGGCTACACCTTC | CASSPVGKNYGYTF | TRBJ1-2 | . | many | TRBV28
TGTGCCAGCAGAAACCACAGGGTGATGGTTCAGCCCCAGCATTTT | CASRNHRVMVQPQHF | TRBJ1-5 | . | many | TRBV28
TGTGCCAGCAGTTATGTTGGGGTGAACACTGAAGCTTTCTTT | CASSYVGVNTEAFF | TRBJ1-1 | . | many | TRBV6-2/TRBV6-3
TGTGCCACCAGTGATTTGCGACAGGGCAACACTGAAGCTTTCTTT | CATSDLRQGNTEAFF | TRBJ1-1 | TRBD1 | many | TRBV24-1
TGTGCCAGCAGTTCAGGAGGTGTCAGCTCCTACGAGCAGTACTTC | CASSSGGVSSYEQYF | TRBJ2-7 | . | . | TRBV12-3/TRBV12-4
TGCGCCAGCAGCCAAGATGGTCAGGCTCACACTGAAGCTTTCTTT | CASSQDGQAHTEAFF | TRBJ1-1 | . | many | TRBV4-3
TGTGCCAGCAGCGCTACAAAGACCGGGGAGCTGTTTTTT | CASSATKTGELFF | TRBJ2-2 | . | many | TRBV7-3
TGTGCCAGCAGTTTAGGTGCGGGAAAAAGTGGCTACACCTTC | CASSLGAGKSGYTF | TRBJ1-2 | . | . | TRBV28
TGTGCCAGCAGGACCGGGGCCGGTCGCTACACCTTC | CASRTGAGRYTF | TRBJ1-2 | . | many | TRBV12-3/TRBV12-4
TGCAGTGCTAGAGACGTCCGGGACTCTCAAGAGACCCAGTACTTC | CSARDVRDSQETQYF | TRBJ2-5 | . | . | TRBV20-1
TGTGCCAGCAGTGGGGCAGCGTCAAATTATGGCTACACCTTC | CASSGAASNYGYTF | TRBJ1-2 | . | many | TRBV3-1
TGTGCCACGAGCGGGAACACCGGGGAGCTGTTTTTT | CATSGNTGELFF | TRBJ2-2 | . | many | TRBV6-1
TGCAGTGCTAAACCCACCCCTCAGGGGGCAAGGATCTACGAGCAGTACTTC | CSAKPTPQGARIYEQYF | TRBJ2-7 | TRBD1 | . | TRBV20-1
TGTGCCAGCAGCTCAGGCCCGACAGGGAGGTCCTACAATGAGCAGTTCTTC | CASSSGPTGRSYNEQFF | TRBJ2-1 | . | . | TRBV12-3/TRBV12-4
TGTGCCAGCAGTTTAGTTCTGGGACGAATAGAGACCCAGTACTTC | CASSLVLGRIETQYF | TRBJ2-5 | . | many | TRBV12-3/TRBV12-4
TGTGCCAGCAAACAGGGTGTATCTTTGACTGAAGCTTTCTTT | CASKQGVSLTEAFF | TRBJ1-1 | . | . | TRBV12-3/TRBV12-4
TGCAGCGTTGTGCTAGCGGGAGCCCCCGAGCAGTACTTC | CSVVLAGAPEQYF | TRBJ2-7 | TRBD2 | many | TRBV29-1
TGTGCCAGCAGTTTAGGGCAGAGAAGCCCCTACGAGCAGTACTTC | CASSLGQRSPYEQYF | TRBJ2-7 | . | . | TRBV12-3/TRBV12-4
TGTGCCAGCAGCCAAGAGGGTGGGGTGGGTGGCTACACCTTC | CASSQEGGVGGYTF | TRBJ1-2 | . | . | TRBV3-1
TGTGCCAGCAGTTACTCGAAAGCTTTCTTT | CASSYSKAFF | TRBJ1-1 | . | . | TRBV6-2/TRBV6-3
TGTGCCTGGAGTGATGGACAGGGAAGCGAAAAACTGTTTTTT | CAWSDGQGSEKLFF | TRBJ1-4 | TRBD1 | many | TRBV30
TGTGCCACCAGTGATTTGGACACTTCTAGCTATGGCTACACCTTC | CATSDLDTSSYGYTF | TRBJ1-2 | . | . | TRBV24-1
TGTGCCAGCTCACCCCGGCGGGAGGTAGAGACCCAGTACTTC | CASSPRREVETQYF | TRBJ2-5 | TRBD2 | few | TRBV12-3/TRBV12-4
TGCAGTGCTAGTTGGGATAACCGACAGAGGAACACTGAAGCTTTCTTT | CSASWDNRQRNTEAFF | TRBJ1-1 | . | many | TRBV20-1
TGTGCCAGCAGCGAAGAGGGGGCGGACACTGAAGCTTTCTTT | CASSEEGADTEAFF | TRBJ1-1 | TRBD1 | many | TRBV4-2
TGTGCCAGCAGGACCTCTAGCGCCCATAGCAATCAGCCCCAGCATTTT | CASRTSSAHSNQPQHF | TRBJ1-5 | . | many | TRBV6-1
TGTGCCAGCAGAAACAGACACTCTGGGGCCAACGTCCTGACTTTC | CASRNRHSGANVLTF | TRBJ2-6 | . | many | TRBV2